The 6 T cell receptor beta chains below all came from one sample that was sequenced in a study of shared clonotypes between healthy human individuals. Sequencing used immunoSEQ multiplex PCR; TCRdb keeps in-frame clones, though not all of them. The table lists about 2.3 million clones, approximately 93% of them singletons. The sample comprised naive CD4+ T cells from PBMCs. Subset of the sample: CD45RA+ positively selected. The receptors derive from a man between 18 and 35 years old in good health. Some clones in this sample may be carry-over from other donors' samples.

The chain couples TRBV15 to TRBJ1-2, with D perhaps TRBD1 (6 bases). CDR3 size: 18 residues. Germline CDR1 and CDR2: LNHNV and YYDKDF (reference sequence). The germline V and J ends were trimmed by 0 bases and 0 bases, with 17 bases remaining between them. The CDR3 loop reads CATSRDLSGGATNYGYTF. For the CDR3, the DNA is TGTGCCACCAGCAGAGATCTAAGCGGGGGGGCTACTAACTATGGCTACACCTTC.

The V and J genes are TRBV4-3 and TRBJ2-7; unclear D gene. The CDR3 length is 13 residues. The germline gives CDR1 LGHNA, CDR2 YSLEER. The V end lost 4 bases, the J end lost 2 bases, and 9 bases lay between the germline ends. The chain's CDR3 is CASSRDVTYEQYF. The CDR3 region has the DNA TGCGCCAGCAGCCGTGACGTTACCTACGAGCAGTACTTC.

This chain connects TRBV19 to TRBJ2-3; D is uncertain. Germline V lookup: CDR1 LNHDA, CDR2 SQIVND (reference sequence). CDR3 size: 15 residues. Trimming removed 6 bases at V and 4 bases at J, with 17 bases between. The CDR3 DNA is TGTGCCAGTAGAGGCTTTACGAATATTCCAGATACGCAGTATTTT. Protein product: CASRGFTNIPDTQYF.

The chain uses TRBV7-2 and TRBJ1-1; D may be TRBD1 (6 bases). V lost 7 bases and J lost 4, with 19 bases in between. Germline-derived CDR1 and CDR2 are SGHTA and FQGNSA. The CDR3 runs to 15 residues. CDR3 in amino acids: CASTLMDSPGTEAFF. The CDR3 DNA is TGTGCCAGCACCCTCATGGACAGCCCGGGCACTGAAGCTTTCTTT.

Of note for this clone: Other DNA sequences within the sample encode an identical CDR3. V gene TRBV5-1 combines with J gene TRBJ1-1; perhaps TRBD1 as D (5 bases). The CDR3 has 14 amino acids. Trimming pared 3 bases from V and 0 bases from J, leaving 9 bases between. Germline V lookup: CDR1 SGHRS, CDR2 YFSETQ. The CDR3 nucleotides read TGCGCCAGCAGCTGGGACCCGATGAACACTGAAGCTTTCTTT. As protein: CASSWDPMNTEAFF.

CDR3: CASSPSSGTGGDTF. The CDR3 DNA reads TGTGCCAGCAGCCCCAGTTCCGGGACAGGGGGTGATACCTTC. V is TRBV6-6 and J is TRBJ1-2; 11 bases fit TRBD1. The length of the CDR3 is 14 residues. With 6 bases clipped from V and 14 bases from J, the junction kept 14 bases outside the gene matches. Germline assignment: CDR1 MNHNY and CDR2 SVGAGI (reference sequence).